This T cell receptor (beta chain) appears in the sequencing data of a study of T-cell memory formation after mild COVID-19. Turning to this clonotype: As yet, its antigen is unknown.

Study observations and caveats: Later expanders leaned toward CD4+, whereas clones contracting from day 15 to 85 were balanced CD4/CD8. Mostly located in CM and EM were contracting CD4+ clones, with contracting CD8+ clones located in EMRA.

After 5'RACE with constant-segment primers, TCR alpha and TCR beta cDNA libraries carrying sample barcodes and UMIs were obtained. Using its own MiXCR run on the 5' RACE reads, TCRdb lists one record per CDR3 protein. The sample contains more than 100,000 distinct CDR3 sequences, approximately 5.9% of which appear only once. This CDR3 spans 18 amino acids. Between the trimmed V and J ends, which lost 0 bases and 4 bases, there was a span of 19 bases. Germline values: CDR1 LGHNA, CDR2 YNFKEQ. The sample consisted of PBMCs or a T cell subset sorted from them (not recorded which). This TCR was recovered from an adult woman who had mild COVID-19 (a few samples of this study predate the infection). Cell type and time point are not known. The rearrangement uses TRBV4-2 and TRBJ2-1; D might be TRBD2 (5 bases). The CDR3 nucleotides are TGTGCCAGCAGCCAAGAGACCAGCGGCATAAGCCCATACAATGAGCAGTTCTTC. Protein: CASSQETSGISPYNEQFF.